Below are 12 T cell receptor beta chains sequenced from a single sample in a study of patients and donors after allogeneic stem cell transplantation. A single record per CDR3 protein comes from TCRdb applying MiXCR to the RT-PCR reads. The data show more than 850,000 distinct CDR3 sequences, about a sixth seen once. Specimen: blood, either unsorted or a sorted T cell fraction (not recorded which). The receptors originated from a human donor who was either an allogeneic HSCT recipient or a stem cell or donor lymphocyte infusion donor (not recorded which). It is not recorded whose cells these are; they may come from a transplant donor.

This clonotype was detected a few times. The chain carries TRBV5-1 and TRBJ2-7, with TRBD2 as a possible D gene (6 bases). V dropped 0 bases and J dropped 2 bases, with 12 bases sitting between them. Germline V gives CDR1 SGHRS, CDR2 YFSETQ. The CDR3 loop spans 15 amino acids. The CDR3 here is CASSLGGGKTYEQYF. CDR3 coding DNA: TGCGCCAGCAGCTTGGGGGGCGGGAAGACCTACGAGCAGTACTTC.

V gene TRBV19 combines with J gene TRBJ2-5; 7 bases fit TRBD1. Germline V gene lookup returns CDR1 LNHDA and CDR2 SQIVND (reference sequence). Unmatched junction bases numbered 9, after V lost 2 bases and J lost 3 bases. This CDR3 is 16 amino acids long. The CDR3 nucleotides read TGTGCCAGTAGTATAACGTTGCGAGGGGGCGAAGAGACCCAGTACTTC. Its protein product is CASSITLRGGEETQYF.

The chain recombines TRBV20-1 with TRBJ2-5; D is possibly TRBD1 or TRBD2 (5 bases each). Germline V lookup: CDR1 DFQATT, CDR2 SNEGSKA (reference sequence). The CDR3 extends over 12 amino acids. Between the trimmed V and J ends, which lost 6 bases and 2 bases, there was a span of 10 bases. The CDR3 spells CSARGKQETQYF. Written as DNA, the CDR3 is TGCAGTGCCCGGGGCAAGCAAGAGACCCAGTACTTC.

This clonotype was detected only a few times. V gene TRBV6-1 combines with J gene TRBJ1-5; 10 bases align to TRBD1. J gave up 14 bases and V 6 bases, and 13 bases lay outside the gene matches. In germline, CDR1 is MNHNS, CDR2 SASEGT. The CDR3 contains 14 residues. In DNA, the CDR3 is TGTGCCAGCAGATTACCGGGACAGGGGAACCTAGAGCATTTT. It codes for CASRLPGQGNLEHF.

This clonotype was detected only a few times. The chain employs TRBV6-1 and TRBJ2-2; the D gene is possibly TRBD2 (6 bases). V shed 10 bases and J shed 4 bases, with 19 bases lying between them. In germline, CDR1 is MNHNS, CDR2 SASEGT. The CDR3 loop spans 15 amino acids. CDR3 in DNA: TGTGCCATCCGAAAGGGCGGGGAGTTCACCGGGGAGCTGTTTTTT. It codes for CAIRKGGEFTGELFF.

This clonotype was picked up a small number of times. V is TRBV4-1 and J is TRBJ2-7; 7 bases map to TRBD2. The trim removed 5 bases at V and 6 bases at J, leaving 4 bases unmatched. The CDR3 loop spans 12 amino acids. Per germline, CDR1 MGHRA and CDR2 YSYEKL. CDR3: CASSFPGGEQYF. The CDR3 DNA reads as TGCGCCAGCAGCTTCCCGGGGGGCGAGCAGTACTTC.

The chain recombines TRBV7-3 with TRBJ2-4, with 7 nucleotides matching TRBD2. The V gene's germline CDR1 is SGHTA and CDR2 FQGTGA. Germline trimming cut 3 bases from V and 8 bases from J; bases unmatched to any gene: 4. CDR3 size: 13 residues. The CDR3 bases are TGTGCCAGCAGCTTCCGTGGGGGGGACATTCAGTACTTC. Protein sequence: CASSFRGGDIQYF.

This clonotype was detected ten times or more. The chain combines TRBV12-3 or TRBV12-4 with TRBJ2-1; D is possibly TRBD2 (5 bases). The CDR3 consists of 16 residues. V was pared by 3 bases and J by 0 bases, with 12 bases between. CDR3 DNA: TGTGCCAGCAGTTTCCCGAGGAGCGGCTCCTACAATGAGCAGTTCTTC. It is translated as CASSFPRSGSYNEQFF.

CDR3 region: CASSFFGDTDTQYF. The CDR3 DNA sequence: TGTGCCAGCAGTTTTTTCGGGGATACAGATACGCAGTATTTT. This chain uses TRBV28 with TRBJ2-3, with a possible D match to TRBD2 (5 bases). Germline V gene lookup returns CDR1 MDHEN and CDR2 SYDVKM. Trimming removed 3 bases from V and 3 bases from J, with 10 bases in between. This CDR3 has 14 amino acids.

This clonotype was recorded only once. The chain links TRBV7-9 to TRBJ2-7; D ambiguous. Germline CDR1 reads SEHNR; CDR2 reads FQNEAQ (reference sequence). The CDR3 contains 10 residues. Deletions cut 0 bases from V and 12 bases from J, with 6 bases between. The CDR3 loop reads CASSLAELYF. For the CDR3, the DNA is TGTGCCAGCAGCTTAGCCGAACTGTACTTC.

V usage is TRBV20-1 and J usage is TRBJ2-7; 8 positions agree with TRBD2. V shed 6 bases and J 0 bases; nucleotides not matched to a gene: 4. CDR3 length equals 13 residues. Germline V gene sequence: CDR1 DFQATT, CDR2 SNEGSKA (reference sequence). The CDR3 protein is CSAVTSGSYEQYF. Written as DNA, the CDR3 is TGCAGTGCAGTAACTAGCGGCTCCTACGAGCAGTACTTC.

This sequence joins TRBV27 and TRBJ2-2; D might be TRBD2 (6 bases). The V and J ends lost 8 bases and 2 bases respectively, with 15 bases between them. The germline CDR1 and CDR2 sequences are MNHEY and SMNVEV (reference sequence). The CDR3 consists of 15 residues. CDR3 residues: CASHVSGKNTGELFF. The CDR3 DNA reads TGTGCCAGCCACGTTAGCGGAAAAAACACCGGGGAGCTGTTTTTT.